This paragraph reports one T cell receptor beta chain. The antigen is not known. This CDR3 contains 13 residues. V dropped 3 bases and J dropped 2 bases, with 8 bases sitting between them. The sample is drawn from a study of T cells after yellow fever vaccination. Looking at the study overall: Those fractions that held only low numbers of cells were prepared using the SMART-Seq v4 Ultra Low Input RNA kit.

Notes on the study in general: On re-exposure, the response was weaker but peaked faster, at day 5 versus 15. Across the CD4 and CD8 compartments, a small share of clonotypes was present in both.

TCRdb recomputed calls from the 5' RACE reads with MiXCR, one row per CDR3 protein. The data contain under 600,000 distinct CDR3 sequences, approximately 12% of them singletons. Here the sequenced sample was PBMCs, taken on the day of the yellow fever booster vaccination. The genes are TRBV12-3 or TRBV12-4 and TRBJ2-7; D remains ambiguous. This TCR came from a man younger than 45 who received the YFV17D yellow fever vaccine. The CDR3 DNA reads as TGTGCCAGCAGTTTCCGGTCTGCCTACGAGCAGTACTTC. Translating it yields CASSFRSAYEQYF.